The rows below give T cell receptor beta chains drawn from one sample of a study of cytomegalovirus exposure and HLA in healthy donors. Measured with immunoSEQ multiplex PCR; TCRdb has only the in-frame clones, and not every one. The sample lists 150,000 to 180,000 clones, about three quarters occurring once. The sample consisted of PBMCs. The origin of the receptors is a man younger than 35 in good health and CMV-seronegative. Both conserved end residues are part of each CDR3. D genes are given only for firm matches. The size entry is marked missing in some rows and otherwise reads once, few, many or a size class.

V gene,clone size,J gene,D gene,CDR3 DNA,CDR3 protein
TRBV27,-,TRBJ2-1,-,TGTGCCAGCAGTCCGTCCCGTGGTGAGACCTACAATGAGCAGTTCTTC,CASSPSRGETYNEQFF
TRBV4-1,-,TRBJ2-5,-,TGCGCCAGCAGCCAAGATCGGTCAGGGACATCCTCCGAGACCCAGTACTTC,CASSQDRSGTSSETQYF
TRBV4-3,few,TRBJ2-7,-,TGCGCCAGCAGCCCCGCGAGGGACTACGAGCAGTACTTC,CASSPARDYEQYF
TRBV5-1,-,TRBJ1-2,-,TGCGCCAGCGGGGGGGGACTGGTTAACTATGGCTACACCTTC,CASGGGLVNYGYTF
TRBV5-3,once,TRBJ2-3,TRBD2,TGTGCCAGCCCCCCAGCTAGCGGGAGGCCAGATACGCAGTATTTT,CASPPASGRPDTQYF
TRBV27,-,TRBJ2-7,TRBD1,TGTGCCAGCAGCGCCGGGACAGGGATCTACGAGCAGTACTTC,CASSAGTGIYEQYF
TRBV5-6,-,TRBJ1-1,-,TGTGCCAGCAGCCTACCGGGGACTGAAGCTTTCTTT,CASSLPGTEAFF
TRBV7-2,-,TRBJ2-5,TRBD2,TGTGCCAGCAGCTCAGCGGGAGGCTTTCCAGAGACCCAGTACTTC,CASSSAGGFPETQYF
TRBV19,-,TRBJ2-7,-,TGTGCCAGTAGTATAGATGGTCCGTTCATACAGGGAAACAACGAGCAGTACTTC,CASSIDGPFIQGNNEQYF
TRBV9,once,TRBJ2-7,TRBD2,TGTGCCAGCAGCGTGAGCGGGAGGGCCGACGAGCGGTACTTC,CASSVSGRADERYF
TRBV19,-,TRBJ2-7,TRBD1,TGTGCCAGTAGTACCGAGGGACAGGGGGCCTACGAGCAGTACTTC,CASSTEGQGAYEQYF